This T cell receptor beta chain was profiled in a study of blood T cell repertoires in COVID-19. Study-wide context: Both acute and convalescent COVID-19 samples were obtained from the United States, Italy and Spain. Sample material is recorded as cDNA or gDNA derived from T cells, B-cell-depleted T cells, or PBMCs.

CDR1 is SQVTM, CDR2 ANQGSEA, per germline. V lost 7 bases to trimming and J lost 4 bases; unmatched junction nucleotides: 10. The CDR3 sequence is 14 residues long. Authors' data handling: For nucleated cells, counts were estimated from reference gene primer amplification. Sequencing used immunoSEQ multiplex PCR; TCRdb keeps in-frame clones, though not all of them. V and J calls and clone size are those listed in that table; D and trimming were worked out from the DNA. The sample holds approximately 46,000 clones, about 88% seen once. The sequenced sample was peripheral blood. The sequence was collected from a man between 70 and 80 years old with active COVID-19. The V gene is TRBV29-1, the J gene TRBJ1-2, with 9 bases that match TRBD1. In DNA, the CDR3 is TGCAGCGAGCCTCGGGACAGGGACCTCTATGGCTACACCTTC. It encodes CSEPRDRDLYGYTF.